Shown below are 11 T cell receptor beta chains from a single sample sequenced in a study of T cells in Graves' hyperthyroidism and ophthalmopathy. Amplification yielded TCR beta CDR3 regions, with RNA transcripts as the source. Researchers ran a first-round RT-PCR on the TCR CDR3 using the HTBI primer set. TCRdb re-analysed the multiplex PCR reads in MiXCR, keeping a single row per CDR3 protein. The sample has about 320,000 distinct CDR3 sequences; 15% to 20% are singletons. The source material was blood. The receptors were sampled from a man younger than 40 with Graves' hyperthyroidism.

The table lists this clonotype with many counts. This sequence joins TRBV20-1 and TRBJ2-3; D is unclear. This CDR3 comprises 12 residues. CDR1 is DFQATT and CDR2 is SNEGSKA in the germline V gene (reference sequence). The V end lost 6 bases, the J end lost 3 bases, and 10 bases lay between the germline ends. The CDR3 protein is CSAGPFTDTQYF. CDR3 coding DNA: TGCAGTGCCGGGCCCTTTACAGATACGCAGTATTTT.

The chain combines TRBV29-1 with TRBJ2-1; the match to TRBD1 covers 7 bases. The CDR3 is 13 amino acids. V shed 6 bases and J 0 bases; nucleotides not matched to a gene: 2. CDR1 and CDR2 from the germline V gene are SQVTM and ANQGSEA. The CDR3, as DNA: TGCAGCGTCGCAGGGGGCTCCTACAATGAGCAGTTCTTC. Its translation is CSVAGGSYNEQFF.

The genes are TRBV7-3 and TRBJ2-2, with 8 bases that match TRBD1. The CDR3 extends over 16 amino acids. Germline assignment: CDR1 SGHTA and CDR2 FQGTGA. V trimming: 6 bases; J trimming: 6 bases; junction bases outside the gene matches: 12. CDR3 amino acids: CASSQGRQGLAGELFF. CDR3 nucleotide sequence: TGTGCCAGCAGTCAGGGGAGACAGGGGCTGGCCGGGGAGCTGTTTTTT.

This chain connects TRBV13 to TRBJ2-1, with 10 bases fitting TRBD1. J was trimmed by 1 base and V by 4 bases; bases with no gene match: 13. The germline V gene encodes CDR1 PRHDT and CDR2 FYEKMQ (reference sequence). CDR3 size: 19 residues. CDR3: CASSSDRGRTGGSYNEQFF. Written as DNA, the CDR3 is TGTGCCAGCAGCTCCGACAGGGGGCGGACTGGCGGTTCCTACAATGAGCAGTTCTTC.

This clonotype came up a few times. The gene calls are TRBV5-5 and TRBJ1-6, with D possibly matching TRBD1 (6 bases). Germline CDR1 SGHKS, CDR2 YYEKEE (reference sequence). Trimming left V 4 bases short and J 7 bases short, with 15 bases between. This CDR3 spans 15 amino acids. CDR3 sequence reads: CASSKWGPWNSPLHF. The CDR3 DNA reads TGTGCCAGCAGCAAGTGGGGGCCTTGGAATTCACCCCTCCACTTT.

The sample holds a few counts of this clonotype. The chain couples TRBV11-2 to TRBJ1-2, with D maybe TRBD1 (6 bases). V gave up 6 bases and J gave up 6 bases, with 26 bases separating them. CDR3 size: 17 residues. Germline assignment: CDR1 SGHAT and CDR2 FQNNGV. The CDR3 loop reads CASSPPQLRTAHDGYTF. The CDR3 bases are TGTGCCAGCAGTCCTCCCCAACTTCGGACAGCACATGATGGCTACACCTTC.

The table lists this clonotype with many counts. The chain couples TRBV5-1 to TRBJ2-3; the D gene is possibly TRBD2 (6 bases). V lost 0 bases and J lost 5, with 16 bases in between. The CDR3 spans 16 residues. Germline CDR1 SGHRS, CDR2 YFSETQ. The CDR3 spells CASSLVADARGDTQYF. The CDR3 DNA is TGCGCCAGCAGCTTGGTAGCGGACGCGCGGGGAGATACGCAGTATTTT.

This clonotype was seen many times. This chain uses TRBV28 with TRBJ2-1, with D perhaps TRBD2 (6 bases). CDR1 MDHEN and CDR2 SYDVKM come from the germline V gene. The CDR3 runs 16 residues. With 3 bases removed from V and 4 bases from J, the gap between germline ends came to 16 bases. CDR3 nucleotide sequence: TGTGCCAGCAGTTTTCTTGGGCTAGCGAATTACAATGAGCAGTTCTTC. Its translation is CASSFLGLANYNEQFF.

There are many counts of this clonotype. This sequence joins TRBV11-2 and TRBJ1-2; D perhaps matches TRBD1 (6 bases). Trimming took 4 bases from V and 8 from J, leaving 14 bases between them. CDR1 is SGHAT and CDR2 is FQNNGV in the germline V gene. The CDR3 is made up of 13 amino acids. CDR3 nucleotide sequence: TGTGCCAGCAGCTCGCCAGGGGCGAGGGGCTACACCTTC. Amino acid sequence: CASSSPGARGYTF. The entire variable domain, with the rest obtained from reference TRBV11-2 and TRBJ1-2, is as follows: EAGVAQSPRYKIIEKRQSVAFWCNPISGHATLYWYQQILGQGPKLLIQFQNNGVVDDSQLPKDRFSAERLKGVDSTLKIQPAKLEDSAVYLCASSSPGARGYTFGSGTRLTVV.

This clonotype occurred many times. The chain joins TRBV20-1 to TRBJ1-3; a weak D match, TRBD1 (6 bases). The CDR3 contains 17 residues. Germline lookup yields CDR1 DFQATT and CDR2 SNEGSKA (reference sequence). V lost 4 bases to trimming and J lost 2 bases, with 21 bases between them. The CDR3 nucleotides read TGCAGTGCTACAGCTTACCGGACAGCTTCACCTGGAAACACCATATATTTT. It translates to CSATAYRTASPGNTIYF.

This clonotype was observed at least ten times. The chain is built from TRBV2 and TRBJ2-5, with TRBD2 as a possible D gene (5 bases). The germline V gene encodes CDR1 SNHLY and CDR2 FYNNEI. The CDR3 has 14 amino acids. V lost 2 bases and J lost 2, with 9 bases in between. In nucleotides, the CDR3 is TGTGCCAGCAGTGAAAGTCGGGGTCAAGAGACCCAGTACTTC. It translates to CASSESRGQETQYF. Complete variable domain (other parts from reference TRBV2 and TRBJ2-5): EPEVTQTPSHQVTQMGQEVILRCVPISNHLYFYWYRQILGQKVEFLVSFYNNEISEKSEIFDDQFSVERPDGSNFTLKIRSTKLEDSAMYFCASSESRGQETQYFGPGTRLLVL.